What follows are 19 T cell receptor beta chains derived from one specimen sequenced in a study of blood T cell repertoires in COVID-19. The assay was immunoSEQ multiplex PCR, and TCRdb's table has in-frame clones only and misses some. Of 150,000 or so clones in the sample, roughly four fifths were seen once. Sequenced: peripheral blood. These receptors all come from a human donor with acute or convalescent COVID-19. The donor label of this sample is uncertain.

The rearrangement links TRBV2 to TRBJ2-3; 7 bases match TRBD2. This CDR3 is 15 amino acids long. V lost 8 bases, J lost 0 bases, and 8 bases stayed unmatched. The germline gives CDR1 SNHLY, CDR2 FYNNEI. The CDR3 reads CASSLSGASTDTQYF. The CDR3 DNA is TGTGCCAGCTCCCTAAGCGGGGCTAGCACAGATACGCAGTATTTT. Drawing the rest from reference TRBV2 and TRBJ2-3, the complete variable domain is EPEVTQTPSHQVTQMGQEVILRCVPISNHLYFYWYRQILGQKVEFLVSFYNNEISEKSEIFDDQFSVERPDGSNFTLKIRSTKLEDSAMYFCASSLSGASTDTQYFGPGTRLTVL.

This clone was seen just once. The chain carries TRBV9 and TRBJ2-7; D is unclear. This CDR3 spans 15 amino acids. Germline V gene data show CDR1 as SGDLS and CDR2 as YYNGEE. V gave up 1 base and J gave up 3 bases, with 14 bases separating them. The CDR3 is CASSVSPGQGYEQYF. DNA for the CDR3: TGTGCCAGCAGCGTAAGTCCGGGTCAAGGCTACGAGCAGTACTTC. The variable domain in full, completed from reference TRBV9 and TRBJ2-7, reads DSGVTQTPKHLITATGQRVTLRCSPRSGDLSVYWYQQSLDQGLQFLIQYYNGEERAKGNILERFSAQQFPDLHSELNLSSLELGDSALYFCASSVSPGQGYEQYFGPGTRLTVT.

In the case of this clone: A much larger clone sits a single nucleotide away, making a read error possible. The rearrangement links TRBV11-2 to TRBJ2-1, with no clear D. The CDR3 totals 13 residues. Germline V CDR1 and CDR2: SGHAT, FQNNGV. The ends were cut back, 1 base at V and 4 bases at J, with 5 bases in the middle. The CDR3 region is CASSLVQYNEQFF. The CDR3 nucleotides are TGTGCCAGCAGCTTAGTACAGTACAATGAGCAGTTCTTC.

The chain joins TRBV9 to TRBJ2-3, with 14 bases lining up with TRBD2. V lost 4 bases to trimming and J lost 6 bases; unmatched junction nucleotides: 10. CDR1 and CDR2 from the germline V gene are SGDLS and YYNGEE. The CDR3 contains 17 residues. DNA of the CDR3: TGTGCCAGCAGCATAAGGACTAGCGGGGGGACACACGATACGCAGTATTTT. Amino acid sequence: CASSIRTSGGTHDTQYF.

The V and J genes are TRBV5-1 and TRBJ2-2; D is perhaps TRBD2 (5 bases). The CDR3 totals 15 residues. V shed 0 bases and J shed 7 bases, with 13 bases lying between them. Germline CDR1 is SGHRS and CDR2 is YFSETQ. The CDR3 loop reads CASSLEGSGIGELFF. Here the CDR3 DNA reads TGCGCCAGCAGCTTGGAAGGGTCGGGGATCGGGGAGCTGTTTTTT.

V and J are TRBV13 and TRBJ2-2; 8 nucleotides agree with TRBD1. CDR1 is PRHDT, CDR2 FYEKMQ, per germline (reference sequence). Unmatched junction bases numbered 7, after V lost 5 bases and J lost 2 bases. CDR3 length: 16 residues. The CDR3 here is CASSPGTGINTGELFF. The CDR3 bases are TGTGCCAGCAGCCCGGGGACAGGAATTAACACCGGGGAGCTGTTTTTT.

J is TRBJ1-2 and V is TRBV15; D may be TRBD1 (6 bases). Germline lookup yields CDR1 LNHNV and CDR2 YYDKDF (reference sequence). The CDR3 is 14 residues long. Trimming removed 1 base at V and 6 bases at J, with 12 bases between. The chain's CDR3 is CATSRARRTDGYTF. The CDR3 nucleotides read TGTGCCACCAGCAGAGCAAGGAGGACAGATGGCTACACCTTC.

The V gene is TRBV14, the J gene TRBJ1-2; 7 nucleotides match TRBD1. The ends lost 0 bases at V and 6 bases at J; junction bases unmatched: 7. Germline CDR1 SGHDN, CDR2 FVKESK. The CDR3 covers 15 residues. This chain's CDR3 is CASSQDRNRGHGYTF. In DNA form, the CDR3 reads TGTGCCAGCAGCCAAGATCGAAATAGGGGGCATGGCTACACCTTC.

The V call is TRBV19, the J call TRBJ2-7, with 9 bases fitting TRBD2. Germline V gene sequence: CDR1 LNHDA, CDR2 SQIVND (reference sequence). V shed 6 bases and J 5 bases; nucleotides not matched to a gene: 17. This CDR3 is built from 17 residues. The CDR3, as DNA: TGTGCCAGTAGGGATCGAGGAGGAAGCGGGGGGAAGGACGAGCAGTACTTC. Amino acid sequence: CASRDRGGSGGKDEQYF.

This rearrangement joins TRBV19 to TRBJ2-1, with 7 bases matching TRBD1. CDR3 length: 17 residues. Germline CDR1 and CDR2: LNHDA and SQIVND (reference sequence). J lost 4 bases, V lost 2 bases, and 11 bases had no gene match. The CDR3 is CASSIRGGPTAYNEQFF. The CDR3 DNA sequence: TGTGCCAGTAGTATAAGAGGGGGCCCTACAGCATACAATGAGCAGTTCTTC.

The chain combines TRBV18 with TRBJ2-7; 7 bases line up with TRBD1. The germline gives CDR1 KGHSH, CDR2 LQKENI. CDR3 length: 13 residues. V lost 3 bases, J lost 4 bases, and 3 bases stayed unmatched. CDR3 region: CASSPPQGYEQYF. As DNA, the CDR3 is TGTGCCAGCTCACCTCCACAGGGGTACGAGCAGTACTTC.

The CDR3 reads CASSARDSGLDTQYF. CDR3 nucleotides: TGTGCCAGTAGTGCCAGGGACAGCGGTTTGGATACGCAGTATTTT. The genes are TRBV19 and TRBJ2-3; the match to TRBD1 covers 7 bases. This CDR3 has 15 residues. The germline CDR1 and CDR2 sequences are LNHDA and SQIVND (reference sequence). After removal of 5 bases from V and 6 bases from J, the junction contained 11 bases not matched to a gene.

The chain employs TRBV13 and TRBJ1-6, with 7 bases matching TRBD1. The CDR3 loop spans 16 amino acids. Germline V gene sequence: CDR1 PRHDT, CDR2 FYEKMQ (reference sequence). Trimming cost V 6 bases and J 5 bases; bases outside gene matches: 10. The DNA for the CDR3 is TGTGCCAGCAGTCGGGACAGTCGATCAAATAATTCACCCCTCCACTTT. Residues: CASSRDSRSNNSPLHF. The full variable domain, rest sourced from reference TRBV13 and TRBJ1-6, is AAGVIQSPRHLIKEKRETATLKCYPIPRHDTVYWYQQGPGQDPQFLISFYEKMQSDKGSIPDRFSAQQFSDYHSELNMSSLELGDSALYFCASSRDSRSNNSPLHFGNGTRLTVT.

V usage is TRBV5-4 and J usage is TRBJ1-6; no firm D call. This CDR3 contains 17 residues. Germline lookup yields CDR1 SGHNT and CDR2 YYREEE (reference sequence). The V end lost 4 bases, the J end lost 0 bases, and 14 bases lay between the germline ends. As DNA, the CDR3 is TGTGCCAGCAGCACGGGTGGCCCGAGCTCCTATAATTCACCCCTCCACTTT. It is translated as CASSTGGPSSYNSPLHF.

V gene TRBV30 combines with J gene TRBJ1-5; TRBD1 is a possible D gene (5 bases). V was pared by 3 bases and J by 11 bases, with 14 bases between. In germline, CDR1 is GTSNPN, CDR2 SVGIG (reference sequence). CDR3 length: 12 amino acids. CDR3 in amino acids: CAWRLGQGAQHF. CDR3 sequence (DNA): TGTGCCTGGAGGTTAGGCCAAGGGGCCCAGCATTTT.

The chain employs TRBV9 and TRBJ2-5; D possibly corresponds to TRBD1 (6 bases). V lost 2 bases and J 2 bases, leaving 13 bases between the germline ends. The CDR3 length is 15 residues. In germline, CDR1 is SGDLS, CDR2 YYNGEE. The CDR3 loop reads CASSVRGVPQETQYF. As DNA, the CDR3 is TGTGCCAGCAGCGTCAGGGGCGTACCGCAAGAGACCCAGTACTTC. Combining the CDR3 with reference TRBV9 and TRBJ2-5 gives the whole variable domain DSGVTQTPKHLITATGQRVTLRCSPRSGDLSVYWYQQSLDQGLQFLIQYYNGEERAKGNILERFSAQQFPDLHSELNLSSLELGDSALYFCASSVRGVPQETQYFGPGTRLLVL.

The genes are TRBV7-9 and TRBJ1-1; the D is unclear. This CDR3 has 19 residues. The germline V gene encodes CDR1 SEHNR and CDR2 FQNEAQ (reference sequence). The V gene lost 5 bases and the J gene lost 1 base, with 26 bases spanning the gap. In DNA, the CDR3 is TGTGCCAGCAGCCGTACCGGAGGTGAAAAATGGGTGGGGAACACTGAAGCTTTCTTT. As protein: CASSRTGGEKWVGNTEAFF.

V and J are TRBV29-1 and TRBJ2-3; TRBD1 might be the D (6 bases). This CDR3 has 12 residues. The V gene's germline CDR1 is SQVTM and CDR2 ANQGSEA. The V end was cut by 2 bases, the J end by 5 bases, with 8 bases between. The DNA for the CDR3 is TGCAGCGTTGAAACAGGGAAAGATACGCAGTATTTT. The encoded protein is CSVETGKDTQYF.

This chain links TRBV27 with TRBJ1-1; D might be TRBD1 (6 bases). The V gene lost 1 base and the J gene lost 4 bases, with 13 bases spanning the gap. This CDR3 has 15 residues. Looked up from germline, CDR1 is MNHEY and CDR2 is SMNVEV (reference sequence). DNA for the CDR3: TGTGCCAGCAGTTTATTCGGGGGCGGGGGCACTGAAGCTTTCTTT. Protein sequence: CASSLFGGGGTEAFF.